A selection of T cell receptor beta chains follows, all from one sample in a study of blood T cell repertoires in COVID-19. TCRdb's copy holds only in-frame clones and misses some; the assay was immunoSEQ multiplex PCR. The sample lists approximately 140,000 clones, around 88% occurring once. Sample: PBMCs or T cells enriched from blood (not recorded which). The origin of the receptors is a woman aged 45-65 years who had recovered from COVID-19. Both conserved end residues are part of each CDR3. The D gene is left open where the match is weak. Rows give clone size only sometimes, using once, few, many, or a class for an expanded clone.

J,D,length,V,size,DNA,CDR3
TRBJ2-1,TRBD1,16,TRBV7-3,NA,TGTGCCAGCAGCTTAAGAGGGACAGGACAATACAATGAGCAGTTCTTC,CASSLRGTGQYNEQFF
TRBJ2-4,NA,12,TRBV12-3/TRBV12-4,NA,TGTGCCAGCAGTTTGCTCCTCGGCATTCAGTACTTC,CASSLLLGIQYF
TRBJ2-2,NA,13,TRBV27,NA,TGTGCCAGCAGTTTATATAGCCCCGGGGAGCTGTTTTTT,CASSLYSPGELFF
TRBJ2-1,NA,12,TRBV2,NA,TGTGCCAGCGGGGGGGCCCCCGATGAGCAGTTCTTC,CASGGAPDEQFF
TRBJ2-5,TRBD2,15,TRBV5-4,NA,TGTGCCAGCAGCTTGCCTAGCGGGGGGGCAGAGACCCAGTACTTC,CASSLPSGGAETQYF
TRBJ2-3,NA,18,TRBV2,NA,TGTGCCAGCAGTGATGGTGTTCGGACAGTGACTAGCACAGATACGCAGTATTTT,CASSDGVRTVTSTDTQYF
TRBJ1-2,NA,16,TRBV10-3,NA,TGTGCCATCAGTGAGCTGAGACTGGAAGGTAACTATGGCTACACCTTC,CAISELRLEGNYGYTF
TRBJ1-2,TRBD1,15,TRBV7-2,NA,TGTGCCAGCAGCTTACGGACAGGAGGCTACTATGGCTACACCTTC,CASSLRTGGYYGYTF
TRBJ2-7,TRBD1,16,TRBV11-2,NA,TGTGCCAGCAGCTTAGATCAGGGGGTTCTGACCTACGAGCAGTACTTC,CASSLDQGVLTYEQYF
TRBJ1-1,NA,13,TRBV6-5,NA,TGTGCCAGCAGCCGAAATCGGGGGACTGAAGCTTTCTTT,CASSRNRGTEAFF
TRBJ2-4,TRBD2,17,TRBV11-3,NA,TGTGCCAGCAGCCTCCTTGCTAGCGGGGGGGCCAAAAACATTCAGTACTTC,CASSLLASGGAKNIQYF
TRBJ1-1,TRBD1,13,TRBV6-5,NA,TGTGCCAGCAGGGGACAGGGAATCACTGAAGCTTTCTTT,CASRGQGITEAFF
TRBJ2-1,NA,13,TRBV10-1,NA,TGCGCCAGCACGGGTGGACAGTACAATGAGCAGTTCTTC,CASTGGQYNEQFF
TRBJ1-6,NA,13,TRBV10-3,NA,TGTGCCATCACGACAGGCAGCAATTCACCCCTCCACTTT,CAITTGSNSPLHF
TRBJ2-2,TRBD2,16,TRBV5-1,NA,TGCGCCAGCAGCTCCGGGGGGGCCGCGAACACCGGGGAGCTGTTTTTT,CASSSGGAANTGELFF
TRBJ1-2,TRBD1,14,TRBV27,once,TGTGCCACCTCTAGGGACAGGGATAACTATGGCTACACCTTC,CATSRDRDNYGYTF
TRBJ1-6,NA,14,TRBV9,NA,TGTGCCAGCAGCGTTCAGGGCGGTAGTTCACCCCTCCACTTT,CASSVQGGSSPLHF
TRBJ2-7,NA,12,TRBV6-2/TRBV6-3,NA,TGTGCCAGCAGTTCGGGGAACTACGAGCAGTACTTC,CASSSGNYEQYF
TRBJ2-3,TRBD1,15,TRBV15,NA,TGTGCCACCAGCGAAGGACAGGGCCCGCGGGATACGCAGTATTTT,CATSEGQGPRDTQYF
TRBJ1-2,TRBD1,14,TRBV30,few,TGTGCCCGATCACTTGGGACAGCTAACTATGGCTACACCTTC,CARSLGTANYGYTF
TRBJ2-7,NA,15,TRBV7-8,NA,TGTGCCAGCAGCACGGAGATAGCGGACTCCTACGAGCAGTACTTC,CASSTEIADSYEQYF
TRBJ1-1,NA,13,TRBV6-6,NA,TGTGCCAGCATTGGGGGGGGAATCACTGAAGCTTTCTTT,CASIGGGITEAFF
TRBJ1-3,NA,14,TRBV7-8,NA,TGTGCCAGCAGCTTATTAGGGGTAGGAAACACCATATATTTT,CASSLLGVGNTIYF
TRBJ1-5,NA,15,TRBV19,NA,TGTGCCAGTAGTATGCCAGGGAATCGCGGCCAGCCCCAGCATTTT,CASSMPGNRGQPQHF
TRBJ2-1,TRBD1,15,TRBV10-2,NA,TGCGCCACGGCAGAGTTTGTACAGGGGTCGAATGAGCAGTTCTTC,CATAEFVQGSNEQFF
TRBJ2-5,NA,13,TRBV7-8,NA,TGTGCCAGCAGCTTCGGACAGCAAGAGACCCAGTACTTC,CASSFGQQETQYF
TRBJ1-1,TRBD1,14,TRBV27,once,TGTGCCAGCAGTTTTGGGCAGGGGGCCACTGAAGCTTTCTTT,CASSFGQGATEAFF
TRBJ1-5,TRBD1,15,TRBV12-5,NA,TGTGCTAGTGGTTTGAGGCAGGGGGCTGATCAGCCCCAGCATTTT,CASGLRQGADQPQHF
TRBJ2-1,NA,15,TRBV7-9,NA,TGTGCCACCCAGCCAGGGGGGCCCCTTTACAATGAGCAGTTCTTC,CATQPGGPLYNEQFF
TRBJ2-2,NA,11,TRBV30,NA,TGTGCCTCAGGGCGTACCGGGGAGCTGTTTTTT,CASGRTGELFF
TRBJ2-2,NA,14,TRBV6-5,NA,TGTGCCAGCAGTTACTCTTTGAGCACCGGGGAGCTGTTTTTT,CASSYSLSTGELFF
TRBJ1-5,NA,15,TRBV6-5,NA,TGTGCCAGCAGATCACACCAGGGAGGAAATCAGCCCCAGCATTTT,CASRSHQGGNQPQHF
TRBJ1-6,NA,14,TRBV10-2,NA,TGCGCCAGCAGTGAGTCGAGAGCACCACCCCCCCTCCACTTT,CASSESRAPPPLHF
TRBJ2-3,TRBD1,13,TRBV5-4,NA,TGTGCCAGCCGGGACAGAAGCACAGATACGCAGTATTTT,CASRDRSTDTQYF
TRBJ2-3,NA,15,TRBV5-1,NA,TGCGCCAGCAGCTTGGAAGGCGGAAGCACAGATACGCAGTATTTT,CASSLEGGSTDTQYF
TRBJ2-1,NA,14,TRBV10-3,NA,TGTGCCATCCGACCCGTTGGGGCTATTGATGAGCAGTTCTTC,CAIRPVGAIDEQFF
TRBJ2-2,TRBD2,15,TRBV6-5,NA,TGTGCCAGCAGTTATAGCGGGGGGAACACCGGGGAGCTGTTTTTT,CASSYSGGNTGELFF
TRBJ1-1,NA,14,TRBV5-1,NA,TGCGCCAGCAGCTTGGGTACGGGAGGGATTGAAGCTTTCTTT,CASSLGTGGIEAFF